This T cell receptor (beta chain) was obtained from a study of CD8+CD57+ T cells in acquired aplastic anemia. Germline values: CDR1 DFQATT, CDR2 SNEGSKA (reference sequence). The CDR3 runs 14 residues. V lost 1 base to trimming and J lost 4 bases, with 13 bases between them. Study-wide points: Found in both controls and patients were around 31 CD8+ CDR3 sequences. Between the patient and control groups, CD8+ Simpson's diversity did not differ significantly.

Notes on this clonotype: Antigen unknown.

Investigators profiled TCR beta VDJ and CDR3 from genomic DNA template. MiXCR, run by TCRdb on the reads, gives a single entry per CDR3 protein. The sample includes about 180,000 distinct CDR3 sequences, roughly 50% of them seen just once. Selection for sequencing was limited to patients who had shown CD8+CD57+ cell expansion by flow cytometry. Diagnosis of severe acquired aplastic anemia applied to all patients. Blood was sampled before the patients had received any therapy. This clonotype was sampled from a human donor with aplastic anemia. The chain recombines TRBV20-1 with TRBJ1-2; no clear D. The sequenced sample consisted of sorted CD4+, CD8+, or CD8+CD57+ T cells (not recorded which) from PBMCs. Here the CDR3 DNA reads TGCAGTGCTAGAGGTTACAGTGGGAGCTATGGCTACACCTTC. Its translation: CSARGYSGSYGYTF.